This T cell receptor beta chain was recorded in a study of PD-1 blockade in classical Hodgkin lymphoma. Study-level points and caveats: It was reported that newly diagnosed patients had less baseline TCR diversity than healthy donors. Exclusion was the outcome for patients who began nivolumab under 1 year after ASCT. Possibly reflecting disease activity or prior therapy, repertoire differences have causes that remain undefined.

This CDR3 comprises 16 residues. Germline CDR1 SGHTA, CDR2 FQGNSA. V shed 5 bases and J 5 bases; nucleotides not matched to a gene: 7. Note on this clone: As yet, its antigen is unknown.

As for time point: cycle 4 day 1 (C4D1), after 5 to 7 weeks of nivolumab. Brentuximab vedotin exposure varied, and every patient relapsed after autologous stem cell transplantation. Thawed PBMCs were the source of CD4+ T cells, purified by magnetic negative selection. TCRdb keeps only in-frame clones here, not all; method: immunoSEQ multiplex PCR. The sample yields roughly 29,000 clones, approximately 79% seen once. The rearrangement links TRBV7-2 to TRBJ1-4; TRBD1 agrees at 11 bases. This receptor was obtained from a human donor with classical Hodgkin lymphoma. The sequencing here drew on CD4+ T cells from blood, taken before the fourth cycle of nivolumab. DNA for the CDR3: TGTGCCAGCAGCCGAAAAGGGACAGGGGGAAATGAAAAACTGTTTTTT. Protein sequence: CASSRKGTGGNEKLFF.